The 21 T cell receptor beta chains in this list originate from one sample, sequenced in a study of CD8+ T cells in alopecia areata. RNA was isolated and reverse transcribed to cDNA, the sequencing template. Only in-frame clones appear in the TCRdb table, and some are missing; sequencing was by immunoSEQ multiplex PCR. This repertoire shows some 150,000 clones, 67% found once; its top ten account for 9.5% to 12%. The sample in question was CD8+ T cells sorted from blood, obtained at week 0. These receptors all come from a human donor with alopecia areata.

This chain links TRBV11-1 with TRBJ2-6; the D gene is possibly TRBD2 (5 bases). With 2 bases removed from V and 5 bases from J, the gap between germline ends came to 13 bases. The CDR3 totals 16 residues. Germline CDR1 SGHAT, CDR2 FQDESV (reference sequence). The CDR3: CASSLREGRWANVLTF. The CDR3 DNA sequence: TGTGCCAGCAGCTTACGAGAGGGAAGGTGGGCCAACGTCCTGACTTTC.

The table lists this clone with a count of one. CDR3 sequence: CASSSGGGYTF. In nucleotides, the CDR3 is TGTGCCAGCAGCTCGGGCGGAGGCTACACCTTC. The rearrangement joins TRBV7-9 to TRBJ1-2; D is ambiguous. V was cut by 4 bases and J by 8 bases, with 8 bases left in between. The CDR3 has 11 amino acids. The V gene's germline CDR1 is SEHNR and CDR2 FQNEAQ (reference sequence).

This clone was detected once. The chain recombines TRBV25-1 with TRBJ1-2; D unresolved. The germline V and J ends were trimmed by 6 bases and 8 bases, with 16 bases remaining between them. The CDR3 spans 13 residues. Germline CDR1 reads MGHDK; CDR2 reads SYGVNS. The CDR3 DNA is TGTGCCAGCAGCGAGTCGGGTGGTGGAGGCTACACCTTC. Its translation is CASSESGGGGYTF.

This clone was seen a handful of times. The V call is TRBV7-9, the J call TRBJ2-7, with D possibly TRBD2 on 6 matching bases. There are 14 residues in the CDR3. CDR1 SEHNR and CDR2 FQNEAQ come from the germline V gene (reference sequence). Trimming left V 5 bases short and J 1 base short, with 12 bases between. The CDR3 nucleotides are TGTGCCAGCAGCCGGGACTCCCTATCCTACGAGCAGTACTTC. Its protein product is CASSRDSLSYEQYF. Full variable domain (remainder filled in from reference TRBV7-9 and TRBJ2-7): DTGVSQNPRHKITKRGQNVTFRCDPISEHNRLYWYRQTLGQGPEFLTYFQNEAQLEKSRLLSDRFSAERPKGSFSTLEIQRTEQGDSAMYLCASSRDSLSYEQYFGPGTRLTVT.

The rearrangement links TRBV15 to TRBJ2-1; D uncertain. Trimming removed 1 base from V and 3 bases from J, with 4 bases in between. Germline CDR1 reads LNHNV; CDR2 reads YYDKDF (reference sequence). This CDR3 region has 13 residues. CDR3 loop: CATSRGNYNEQFF. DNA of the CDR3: TGTGCCACCAGCAGAGGGAACTACAATGAGCAGTTCTTC.

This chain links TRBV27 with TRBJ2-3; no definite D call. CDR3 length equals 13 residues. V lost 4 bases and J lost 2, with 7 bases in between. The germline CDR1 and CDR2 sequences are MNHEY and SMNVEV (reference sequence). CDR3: CASSSPPTDTQYF. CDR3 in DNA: TGTGCCAGCAGTTCCCCTCCCACAGATACGCAGTATTTT.

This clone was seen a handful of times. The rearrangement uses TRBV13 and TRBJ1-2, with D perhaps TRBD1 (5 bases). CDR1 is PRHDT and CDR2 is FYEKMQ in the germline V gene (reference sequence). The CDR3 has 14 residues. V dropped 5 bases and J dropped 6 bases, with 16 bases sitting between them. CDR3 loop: CASSQPREGHGYTF. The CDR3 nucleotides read TGTGCCAGCAGCCAACCCAGGGAGGGCCATGGCTACACCTTC.

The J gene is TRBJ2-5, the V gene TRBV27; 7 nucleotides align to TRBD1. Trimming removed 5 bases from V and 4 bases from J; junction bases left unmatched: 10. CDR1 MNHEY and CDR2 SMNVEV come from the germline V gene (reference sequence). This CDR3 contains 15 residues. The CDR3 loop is CASSHRGNWRETQYF. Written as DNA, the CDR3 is TGTGCCAGCAGTCACAGGGGAAATTGGCGAGAGACCCAGTACTTC.

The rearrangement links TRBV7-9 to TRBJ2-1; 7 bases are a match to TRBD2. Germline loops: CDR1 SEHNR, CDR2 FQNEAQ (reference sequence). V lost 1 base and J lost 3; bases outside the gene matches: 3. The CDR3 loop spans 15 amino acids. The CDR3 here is CASSLGSGDYNEQFF. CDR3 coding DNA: TGTGCCAGCAGCTTAGGGAGCGGGGACTACAATGAGCAGTTCTTC.

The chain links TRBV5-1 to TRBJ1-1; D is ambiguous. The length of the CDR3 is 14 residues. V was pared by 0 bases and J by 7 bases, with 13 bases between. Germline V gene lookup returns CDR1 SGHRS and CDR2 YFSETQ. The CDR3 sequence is CASSLVREPFEAFF. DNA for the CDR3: TGCGCCAGCAGCTTGGTCAGAGAGCCCTTTGAAGCTTTCTTT.

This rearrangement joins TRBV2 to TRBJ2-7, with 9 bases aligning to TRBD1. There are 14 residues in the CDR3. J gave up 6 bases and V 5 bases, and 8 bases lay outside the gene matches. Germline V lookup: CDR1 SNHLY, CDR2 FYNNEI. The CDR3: CASSSGTGSGEQYF. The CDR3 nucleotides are TGTGCCAGCAGTTCCGGGACAGGGAGTGGCGAGCAGTACTTC.

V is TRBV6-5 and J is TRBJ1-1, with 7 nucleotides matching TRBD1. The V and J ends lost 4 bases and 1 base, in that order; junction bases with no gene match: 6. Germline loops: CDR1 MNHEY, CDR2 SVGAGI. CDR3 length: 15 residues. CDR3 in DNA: TGTGCCAGCAGTTTGAGCGGGACAGCGAACACTGAAGCTTTCTTT. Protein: CASSLSGTANTEAFF.

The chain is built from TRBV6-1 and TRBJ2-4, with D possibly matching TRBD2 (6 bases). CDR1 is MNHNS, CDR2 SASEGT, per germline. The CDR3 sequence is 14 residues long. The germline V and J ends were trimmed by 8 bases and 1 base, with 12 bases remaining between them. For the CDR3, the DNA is TGTGCCAGCGCGGGGAGGATTGCCAAAAACATTCAGTACTTC. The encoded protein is CASAGRIAKNIQYF.

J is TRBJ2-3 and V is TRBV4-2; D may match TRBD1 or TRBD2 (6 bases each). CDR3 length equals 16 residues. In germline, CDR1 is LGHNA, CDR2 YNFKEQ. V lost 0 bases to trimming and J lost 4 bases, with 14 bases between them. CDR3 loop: CASSQEAGGGPDTQYF. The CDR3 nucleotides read TGTGCCAGCAGCCAAGAGGCAGGAGGGGGTCCAGATACGCAGTATTTT.

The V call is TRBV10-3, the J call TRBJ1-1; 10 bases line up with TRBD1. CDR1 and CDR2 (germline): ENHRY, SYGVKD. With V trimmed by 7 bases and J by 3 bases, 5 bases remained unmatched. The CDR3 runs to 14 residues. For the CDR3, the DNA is TGTGCCATCAAGGGACAGGGGCACGACACTGAAGCTTTCTTT. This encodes CAIKGQGHDTEAFF.

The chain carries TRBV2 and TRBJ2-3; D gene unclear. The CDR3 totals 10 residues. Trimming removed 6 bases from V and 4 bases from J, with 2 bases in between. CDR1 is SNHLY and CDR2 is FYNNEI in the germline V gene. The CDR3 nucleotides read TGTGCCAGCAGGGCAGATACGCAGTATTTT. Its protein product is CASRADTQYF. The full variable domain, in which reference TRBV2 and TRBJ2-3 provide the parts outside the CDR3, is EPEVTQTPSHQVTQMGQEVILRCVPISNHLYFYWYRQILGQKVEFLVSFYNNEISEKSEIFDDQFSVERPDGSNFTLKIRSTKLEDSAMYFCASRADTQYFGPGTRLTVL.

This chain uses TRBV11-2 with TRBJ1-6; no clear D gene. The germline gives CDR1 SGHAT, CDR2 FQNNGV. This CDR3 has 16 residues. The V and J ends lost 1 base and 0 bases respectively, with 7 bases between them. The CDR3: CASSLAESSYNSPLHF. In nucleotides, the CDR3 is TGTGCCAGCAGCTTAGCGGAGAGCTCCTATAATTCACCCCTCCACTTT.

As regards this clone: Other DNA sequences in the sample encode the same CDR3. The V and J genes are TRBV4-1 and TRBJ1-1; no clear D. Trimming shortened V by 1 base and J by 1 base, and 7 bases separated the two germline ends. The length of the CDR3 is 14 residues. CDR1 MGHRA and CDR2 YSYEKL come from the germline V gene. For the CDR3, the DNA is TGCGCCAGCAGCCAAGTTGAGGAGAACACTGAAGCTTTCTTT. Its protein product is CASSQVEENTEAFF.

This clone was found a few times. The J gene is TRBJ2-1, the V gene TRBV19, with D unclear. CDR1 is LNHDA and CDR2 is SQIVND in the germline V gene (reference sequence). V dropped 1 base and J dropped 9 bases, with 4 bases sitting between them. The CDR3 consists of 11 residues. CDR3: CASSIVGEQFF. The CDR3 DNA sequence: TGTGCCAGTAGTATAGTCGGTGAGCAGTTCTTC.

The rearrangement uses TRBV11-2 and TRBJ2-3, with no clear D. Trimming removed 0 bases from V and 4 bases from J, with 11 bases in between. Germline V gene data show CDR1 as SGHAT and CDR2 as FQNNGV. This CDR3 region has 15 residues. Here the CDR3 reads CASSLDRFNADTQYF. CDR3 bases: TGTGCCAGCAGCTTAGATCGGTTTAACGCAGATACGCAGTATTTT.

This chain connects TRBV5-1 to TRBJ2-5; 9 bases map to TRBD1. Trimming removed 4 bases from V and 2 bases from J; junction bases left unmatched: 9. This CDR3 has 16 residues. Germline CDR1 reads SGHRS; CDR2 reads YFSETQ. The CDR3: CASSHRGRLGQETQYF. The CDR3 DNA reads TGCGCCAGCAGCCACAGGGGGCGCTTAGGTCAAGAGACCCAGTACTTC.